This is a list of T cell receptor beta chains from one sample in a study of CD8+ T cells in alopecia areata. This table comes from immunoSEQ multiplex PCR, and its TCRdb copy is limited to in-frame clones, with some not included. This sample has some 200,000 clones, with under 60% found just once. The specimen was CD8+ T cells sorted from blood, collected at week 24, from a patient treated with tofacitinib. These TCRs come from a human donor with alopecia areata. Each CDR3 is given with its conserved first and last residue. The D gene is left open where the match is weak.

v_gene	j_gene	d_gene	CDR3aa
TRBV29-1	TRBJ2-1	TRBD1	CSVEYLGQGAREQFF
TRBV9	TRBJ2-7	NA	CASSVGSRGGFGEQYF
TRBV5-1	TRBJ2-7	NA	CASSLVEGFEQYF
TRBV27	TRBJ2-4	TRBD2	CASSGSGGAKNIQYF
TRBV29-1	TRBJ2-3	NA	CSVPPSISTDTQYF
TRBV13	TRBJ1-6	NA	CASSPWGESYNSPLHF
TRBV7-8	TRBJ2-3	NA	CASSREGQFTDTQYF
TRBV27	TRBJ2-3	NA	CASSLRGDTQYF
TRBV9	TRBJ1-2	TRBD1	CASSVGDRGVYGYTF
TRBV27	TRBJ2-3	NA	CASSLSTYTDTQYF
TRBV30	TRBJ2-1	NA	CAWSGTFSNEQFF
TRBV19	TRBJ1-4	NA	CASSQGLGEKLFF
TRBV27	TRBJ2-3	NA	CASSWRRGEGDTQYF
TRBV25-1	TRBJ1-2	NA	CASRSRGENKGYTF
TRBV5-6	TRBJ2-5	TRBD1	CASSLGRTGKETQYF
TRBV6-5	TRBJ2-3	NA	CASSSTGPGDTQYF
TRBV29-1	TRBJ2-1	TRBD2	CSVEGVSGGAVVEQFF
TRBV6-1	TRBJ1-1	NA	CASSEWGAEAFF
TRBV6-5	TRBJ2-3	NA	CASSPRGFTQYF
TRBV2	TRBJ2-5	NA	CASREPREIQETQYF
TRBV19	TRBJ1-2	NA	CATMTDGYTF
TRBV29-1	TRBJ2-7	NA	CSVEVIGNAPYEQYF
TRBV2	TRBJ1-1	NA	CASIRATEAFF
TRBV7-2	TRBJ2-3	NA	CASSPVLMDSTDTQYF
TRBV27	TRBJ1-1	NA	CASSLSAGRSEAFF
TRBV6-5	TRBJ2-3	TRBD2	CASSNVGGLDTQYF
TRBV2	TRBJ2-1	NA	CASSEAAEQFF
TRBV2	TRBJ2-7	TRBD1	CASSATGVSSYEQYF
TRBV4-2	TRBJ1-1	NA	CASSQGAGTEAFF
TRBV7-6	TRBJ2-3	TRBD2	CASTPSPGGTDTQYF
TRBV30	TRBJ1-1	TRBD1	CAWSRDRPAGILDTEAFF
TRBV27	TRBJ1-5	TRBD1	CASSPGQGIGSNQPQHF